The entry that follows covers one T cell receptor (beta chain) sequence. Its target is not known. These data come from a study of cytomegalovirus exposure and HLA in healthy donors. Study results and caveats: Serostatus for CMV was the only available immune exposure information. Follow-up analysis seemed to connect common viral pathogens with several of the most significant clusters identified.

The PCR had 60 Vbeta and 13 Jbeta primers. As handled by the study authors: Tens of millions of unique TCR beta chains, 9.5 million to 14 million shared, were counted in a later analysis. Data came from immunoSEQ multiplex PCR; TCRdb stores just in-frame clones and leaves some out. The V and J calls and clone size come from that table; D and trimming were worked out from the DNA. The sample shows hundreds of thousands of clones, 70% of them seen only once. Germline V lookup: CDR1 MDHEN, CDR2 SYDVKM. The CDR3 has 14 amino acids. J gave up 10 bases and V 5 bases, and 10 bases lay outside the gene matches.

The chain couples TRBV28 to TRBJ1-2; 10 bases fit TRBD1. The sequenced sample was PBMCs. This sequence was found in a man aged 35 to 55 in good health and CMV-seropositive. CDR3 sequence (DNA): TGTGCCAGCAGTACACCGGGACAGGGGCGTGTCTACACCTTC. This codes for CASSTPGQGRVYTF.